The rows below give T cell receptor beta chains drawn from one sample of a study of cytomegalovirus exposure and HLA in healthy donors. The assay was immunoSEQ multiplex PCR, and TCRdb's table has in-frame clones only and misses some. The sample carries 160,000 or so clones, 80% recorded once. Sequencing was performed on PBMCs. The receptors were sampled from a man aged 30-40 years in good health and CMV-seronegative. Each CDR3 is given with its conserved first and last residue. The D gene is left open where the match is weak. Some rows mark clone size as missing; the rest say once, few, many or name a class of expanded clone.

CASSYLGDEQYF,TGTGCCAGCAGTTATTTGGGAGACGAGCAGTACTTC,NA,NA,TRBV6-5,TRBJ2-7
CAWSVSSGMETQYF,TGTGCCTGGAGTGTATCCTCAGGAATGGAGACCCAGTACTTC,NA,NA,TRBV30,TRBJ2-5
CASSLSNNLQNGYTF,TGTGCCAGCAGTCTCTCAAACAACCTCCAGAATGGCTACACCTTC,NA,NA,TRBV27,TRBJ1-2
CSVGGGANTGELFF,TGCAGCGTTGGTGGGGGCGCGAACACCGGGGAGCTGTTTTTT,NA,once,TRBV29-1,TRBJ2-2
CASRFLATGDEKLFF,TGTGCCAGCAGGTTTTTAGCGACAGGGGATGAAAAACTGTTTTTT,TRBD1,NA,TRBV27,TRBJ1-4
CASSPRGGKETQYF,TGTGCCAGCAGTCCGAGGGGGGGGAAGGAGACCCAGTACTTC,NA,NA,TRBV27,TRBJ2-5
CASSLGGLAYEQYF,TGTGCCAGCAGCTTAGGGGGACTAGCCTACGAGCAGTACTTC,TRBD2,NA,TRBV7-9,TRBJ2-7
CASSDGQGTGNTIYF,TGTGCCAGCAGCGATGGACAGGGGACAGGAAACACCATATATTTT,TRBD1,NA,TRBV7-9,TRBJ1-3
CASSHPTVLSYEQYF,TGTGCCAGCAGTCACCCTACCGTTCTCTCCTACGAGCAGTACTTC,NA,NA,TRBV28,TRBJ2-7
CASSVTPGLRLETQYF,TGTGCCAGCAGCGTGACCCCGGGACTCAGATTGGAGACCCAGTACTTC,NA,NA,TRBV9,TRBJ2-5
CASSPIAGEQYF,TGTGCCAGCAGCCCCATAGCTGGCGAGCAGTACTTC,NA,NA,TRBV9,TRBJ2-7
CAWSSLGSTDTQYF,TGTGCCTGGAGTAGTCTAGGCTCCACAGATACGCAGTATTTT,NA,NA,TRBV30,TRBJ2-3
CASSPFWTASTDTQYF,TGTGCCAGCAGTCCCTTTTGGACAGCGAGCACAGATACGCAGTATTTT,NA,NA,TRBV27,TRBJ2-3
CASSYRFNSNQPQHF,TGTGCCAGCAGCTACAGGTTTAATAGCAATCAGCCCCAGCATTTT,NA,NA,TRBV6-1,TRBJ1-5
CASSYSTSDTEAFF,TGTGCCAGCAGTTACTCGACATCGGACACTGAAGCTTTCTTT,NA,few,TRBV6-6,TRBJ1-1
CASRGQANTEAFF,TGTGCCAGCAGGGGACAGGCGAACACTGAAGCTTTCTTT,TRBD1,NA,TRBV9,TRBJ1-1
CASSLDRGREKLFF,TGTGCCAGCTCACTGGACAGGGGACGAGAAAAACTGTTTTTT,TRBD1,NA,TRBV18,TRBJ1-4
CASSSTQGSPLHF,TGTGCCAGTTCCTCCACCCAGGGCTCACCCCTCCACTTT,NA,NA,TRBV7-9,TRBJ1-6
CASSQDQVQGRIWDYGYTF,TGCGCCAGCAGCCAAGATCAGGTACAGGGGCGGATTTGGGACTATGGCTACACCTTC,TRBD1,NA,TRBV4-3,TRBJ1-2
CASSYRVEDEQYF,TGTGCCAGCAGCTACAGGGTGGAGGACGAGCAGTACTTC,NA,NA,TRBV9,TRBJ2-7
CAWSGSMGPTEAFF,TGTGCCTGGAGTGGCAGTATGGGGCCCACTGAAGCTTTCTTT,NA,NA,TRBV30,TRBJ1-1
CASSPQKTGTATEAFF,TGCGCCAGCAGCCCGCAGAAGACAGGGACGGCCACTGAAGCTTTCTTT,TRBD1,once,TRBV4-1,TRBJ1-1
CSVVVAGGSTDTQYF,TGCAGCGTTGTGGTAGCGGGTGGTAGCACAGATACGCAGTATTTT,TRBD2,NA,TRBV29-1,TRBJ2-3
CASSFGETGELFF,TGTGCCAGCAGTTTCGGGGAAACCGGGGAGCTGTTTTTT,NA,NA,TRBV27,TRBJ2-2
CASSLARGNTEAFF,TGCGCCAGCAGCTTAGCCAGGGGGAACACTGAAGCTTTCTTT,NA,few,TRBV5-1,TRBJ1-1
CASSLPGQGYEQYF,TGTGCCAGCAGCTTACCGGGACAGGGTTACGAGCAGTACTTC,TRBD1,NA,TRBV7-9,TRBJ2-7
CASSLGRAVEQYF,TGTGCCAGCAGCTTAGGCAGGGCGGTCGAGCAGTACTTC,NA,NA,TRBV7-9,TRBJ2-7
CASSFEGGAYEQYF,TGTGCCAGCAGCTTCGAGGGGGGGGCCTACGAGCAGTACTTC,NA,NA,TRBV5-6,TRBJ2-7
CASSQARTTGHEQFF,TGTGCCAGCAGCCAAGCAAGGACTACGGGGCATGAGCAGTTCTTC,NA,NA,TRBV14,TRBJ2-1
CASSLGTSGSRDEQYF,TGTGCCAGCAGCCTTGGGACTAGCGGGAGCCGGGACGAGCAGTACTTC,NA,NA,TRBV21-1,TRBJ2-7
CASSLAPTGSYEQYF,TGTGCCAGCAGCTTAGCGCCCACAGGGTCCTACGAGCAGTACTTC,NA,NA,TRBV7-9,TRBJ2-7
CASKIVWTPVTNTGELFF,TGTGCCAGCAAAATCGTCTGGACACCCGTAACGAACACCGGGGAGCTGTTTTTT,NA,NA,TRBV28,TRBJ2-2
CASSLTSGAIQETQYF,TGTGCCAGCAGCCTTACTAGCGGGGCTATACAAGAGACCCAGTACTTC,TRBD2,NA,TRBV7-3,TRBJ2-5
CAWNSLQGYDYGYTF,TGTGCCTGGAACTCGCTGCAGGGCTACGACTATGGCTACACCTTC,NA,NA,TRBV30,TRBJ1-2
CASRTGEWDTEAFF,TGTGCCAGTAGGACAGGGGAGTGGGACACTGAAGCTTTCTTT,TRBD1,NA,TRBV27,TRBJ1-1
CASSRRGVSNQPQHF,TGTGCCAGCAGTCGTCGGGGGGTTAGCAATCAGCCCCAGCATTTT,NA,NA,TRBV5-6,TRBJ1-5
CASSPGTGLYEQYF,TGCGCCAGCAGCCCAGGGACAGGCCTCTACGAGCAGTACTTC,TRBD1,NA,TRBV5-1,TRBJ2-7
CASSPQGANTEAFF,TGTGCCAGCAGCCCTCAAGGGGCGAACACTGAAGCTTTCTTT,NA,NA,TRBV14,TRBJ1-1
CASSTGFTEAFF,TGTGCCAGCAGTACAGGGTTCACTGAGGCTTTCTTT,NA,NA,TRBV27,TRBJ1-1
CASSSRLGSSYNEQFF,TGCGCCAGCAGCTCTCGACTGGGGAGCTCCTACAATGAGCAGTTCTTC,NA,NA,TRBV5-1,TRBJ2-1
CASRDGAGEQFF,TGTGCCAGCAGAGATGGGGCCGGGGAGCAGTTCTTC,NA,NA,TRBV7-8,TRBJ2-1
CASSSLSAGGYTF,TGTGCCAGCAGCTCGTTATCTGCGGGTGGCTACACCTTC,NA,NA,TRBV7-9,TRBJ1-2
CASSLDYRSDTQYF,TGTGCCAGCAGTTTGGACTACCGGTCAGATACGCAGTATTTT,NA,NA,TRBV6-5,TRBJ2-3
CASSFGLAGQETQYF,TGTGCCAGCAGCTTCGGACTAGCGGGCCAAGAGACCCAGTACTTC,TRBD2,NA,TRBV5-6,TRBJ2-5
CASIPYRAGGPKDNEQYF,TGTGCCAGCATCCCCTATCGAGCGGGAGGGCCGAAAGATAACGAGCAGTACTTC,TRBD2,NA,TRBV2,TRBJ2-7
CASRFHSGEYNSPLHF,TGTGCCTCAAGGTTTCACAGCGGAGAATATAATTCACCCCTCCACTTT,NA,NA,TRBV15,TRBJ1-6
CASSFPSGEQFF,TGTGCCAGCAGCTTCCCCAGTGGTGAGCAGTTCTTC,NA,NA,TRBV7-3,TRBJ2-1
CASSEPGTASPLHF,TGTGCCAGCAGCGAACCCGGGACAGCCTCACCCCTCCACTTT,TRBD1,NA,TRBV6-5,TRBJ1-6
CASSLGWQGEVREQYF,TGCGCCAGCAGCTTGGGTTGGCAGGGCGAGGTGAGGGAGCAGTACTTC,NA,NA,TRBV5-1,TRBJ2-7
CAISERRVTYEQYF,TGTGCCATCAGTGAACGCAGGGTTACCTACGAGCAGTACTTC,NA,NA,TRBV10-3,TRBJ2-7
CASSLPMRGSQSNEQFF,TGTGCCAGCAGCTTGCCAATGCGCGGAAGTCAATCCAATGAGCAGTTCTTC,NA,NA,TRBV5-4,TRBJ2-1
CASSRPGGYTEAFF,TGTGCCAGCAGCCGCCCCGGGGGGTACACTGAAGCTTTCTTT,NA,NA,TRBV7-2,TRBJ1-1
CASSPLLGGGSSYNEQFF,TGTGCCAGCAGCCCCCTCCTAGGAGGCGGGAGCTCCTACAATGAGCAGTTCTTC,TRBD2,NA,TRBV14,TRBJ2-1
CASSIGQVNTEAFF,TGTGCCAGTAGTATAGGACAGGTGAACACTGAAGCTTTCTTT,NA,NA,TRBV19,TRBJ1-1
CASRGTSGKYEQYF,TGTGCCAGCAGGGGGACTAGCGGGAAGTACGAGCAGTACTTC,TRBD2,NA,TRBV6-6,TRBJ2-7
CASGGGPGAGELFF,TGTGCCTCGGGTGGAGGGCCCGGGGCAGGGGAGCTGTTTTTT,NA,NA,TRBV7-6,TRBJ2-2
CASSSRSEGELFF,TGCGCCAGCAGCTCCCGGTCCGAAGGGGAGCTGTTTTTT,NA,few,TRBV5-1,TRBJ2-2
CASSATLTGNVNTIYF,TGTGCCAGCAGCGCGACCCTTACGGGGAATGTAAACACCATATATTTT,NA,NA,TRBV28,TRBJ1-3
CASSSQGVTSYNEQFF,TGCGCCAGCAGCTCCCAGGGGGTAACCTCCTACAATGAGCAGTTCTTC,TRBD1,NA,TRBV5-1,TRBJ2-1